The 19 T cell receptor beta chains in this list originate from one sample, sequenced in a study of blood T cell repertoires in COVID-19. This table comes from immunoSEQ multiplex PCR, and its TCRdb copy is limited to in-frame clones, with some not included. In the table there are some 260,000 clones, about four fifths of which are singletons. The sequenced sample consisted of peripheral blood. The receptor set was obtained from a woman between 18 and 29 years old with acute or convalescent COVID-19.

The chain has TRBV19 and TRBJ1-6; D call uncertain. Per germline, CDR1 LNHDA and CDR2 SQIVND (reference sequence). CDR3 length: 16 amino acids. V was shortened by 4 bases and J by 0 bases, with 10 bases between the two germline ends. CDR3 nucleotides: TGTGCCAGTAGTACAACAGCGGTCTCCTATAATTCACCCCTCCACTTT. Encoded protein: CASSTTAVSYNSPLHF. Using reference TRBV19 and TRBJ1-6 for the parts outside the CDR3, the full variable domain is DGGITQSPKYLFRKEGQNVTLSCEQNLNHDAMYWYRQDPGQGLRLIYYSQIVNDFQKGDIAEGYSVSREKKESFPLTVTSAQKNPTAFYLCASSTTAVSYNSPLHFGNGTRLTVT.

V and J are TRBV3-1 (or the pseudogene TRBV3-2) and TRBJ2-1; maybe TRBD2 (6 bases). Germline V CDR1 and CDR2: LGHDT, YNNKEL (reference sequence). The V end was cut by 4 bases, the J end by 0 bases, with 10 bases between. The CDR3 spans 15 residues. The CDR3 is CASSRGDFSYNEQFF. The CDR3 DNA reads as TGTGCCAGCAGCCGTGGGGACTTCTCCTACAATGAGCAGTTCTTC.

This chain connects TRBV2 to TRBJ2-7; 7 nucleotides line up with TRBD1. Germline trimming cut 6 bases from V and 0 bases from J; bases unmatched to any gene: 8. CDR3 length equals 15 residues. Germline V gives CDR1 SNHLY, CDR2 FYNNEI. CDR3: CASSHQGESSYEQYF. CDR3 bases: TGTGCCAGCAGCCACCAGGGGGAGAGCTCCTACGAGCAGTACTTC. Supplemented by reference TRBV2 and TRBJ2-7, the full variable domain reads EPEVTQTPSHQVTQMGQEVILRCVPISNHLYFYWYRQILGQKVEFLVSFYNNEISEKSEIFDDQFSVERPDGSNFTLKIRSTKLEDSAMYFCASSHQGESSYEQYFGPGTRLTVT.

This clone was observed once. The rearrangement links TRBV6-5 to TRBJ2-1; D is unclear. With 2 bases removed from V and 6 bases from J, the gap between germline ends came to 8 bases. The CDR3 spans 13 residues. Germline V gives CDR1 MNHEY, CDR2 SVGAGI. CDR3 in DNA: TGTGCCAGCAGTTACGCTGGGCTCAATGAGCAGTTCTTC. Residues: CASSYAGLNEQFF.

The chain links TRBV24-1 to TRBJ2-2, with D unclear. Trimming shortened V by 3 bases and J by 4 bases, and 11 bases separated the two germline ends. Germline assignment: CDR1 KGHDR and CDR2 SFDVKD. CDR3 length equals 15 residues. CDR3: CATSDPPPGTGELFF. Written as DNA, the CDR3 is TGTGCCACCAGTGATCCGCCTCCGGGCACCGGGGAGCTGTTTTTT.

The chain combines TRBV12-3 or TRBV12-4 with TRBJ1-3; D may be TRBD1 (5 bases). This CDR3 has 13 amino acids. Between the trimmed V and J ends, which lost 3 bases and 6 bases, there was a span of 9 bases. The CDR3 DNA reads TGTGCCAGCAGTTTTGACAGCAAAAACACCATATATTTT. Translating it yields CASSFDSKNTIYF.

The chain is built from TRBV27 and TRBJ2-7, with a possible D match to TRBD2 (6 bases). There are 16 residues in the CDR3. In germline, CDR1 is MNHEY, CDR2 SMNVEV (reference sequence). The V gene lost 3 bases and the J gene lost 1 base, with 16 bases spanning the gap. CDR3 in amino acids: CASSFQSASASYEQYF. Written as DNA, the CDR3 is TGTGCCAGCAGTTTTCAATCGGCTAGCGCATCCTACGAGCAGTACTTC.

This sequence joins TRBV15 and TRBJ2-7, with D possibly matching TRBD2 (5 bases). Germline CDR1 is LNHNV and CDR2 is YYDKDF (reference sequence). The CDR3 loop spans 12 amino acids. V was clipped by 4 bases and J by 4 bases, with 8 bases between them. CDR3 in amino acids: CATSITGYEQYF. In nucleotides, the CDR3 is TGTGCCACCAGCATTACGGGATACGAGCAGTACTTC.

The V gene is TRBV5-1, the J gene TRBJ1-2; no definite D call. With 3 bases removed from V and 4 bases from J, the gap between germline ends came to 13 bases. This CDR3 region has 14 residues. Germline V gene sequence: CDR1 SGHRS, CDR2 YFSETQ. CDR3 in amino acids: CASSSIAAVYGYTF. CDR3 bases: TGCGCCAGCAGCTCCATTGCGGCCGTCTATGGCTACACCTTC.

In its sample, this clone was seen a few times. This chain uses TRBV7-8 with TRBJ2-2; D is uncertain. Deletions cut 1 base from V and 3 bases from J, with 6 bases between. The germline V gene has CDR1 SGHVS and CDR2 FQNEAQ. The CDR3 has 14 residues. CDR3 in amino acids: CASSLDSYTGELFF. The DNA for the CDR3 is TGTGCCAGCAGCTTAGACTCGTACACCGGGGAGCTGTTTTTT.

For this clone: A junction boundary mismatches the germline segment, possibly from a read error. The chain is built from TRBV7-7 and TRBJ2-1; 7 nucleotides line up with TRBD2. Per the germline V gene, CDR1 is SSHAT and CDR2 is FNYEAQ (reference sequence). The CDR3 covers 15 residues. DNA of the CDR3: TGTGCTAGCAGCTCCTCTGCGGGAGATTCCGATGAGCAGTTCTTC. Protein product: CASSSSAGDSDEQFF.

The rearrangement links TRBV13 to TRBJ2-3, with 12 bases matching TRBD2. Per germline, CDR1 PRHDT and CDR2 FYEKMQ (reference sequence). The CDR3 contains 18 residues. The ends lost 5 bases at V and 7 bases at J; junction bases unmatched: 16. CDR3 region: CASSQTRKLAGGHYTQYF. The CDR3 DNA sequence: TGTGCCAGCAGCCAAACGCGTAAACTAGCGGGAGGACATTATACGCAGTATTTT.

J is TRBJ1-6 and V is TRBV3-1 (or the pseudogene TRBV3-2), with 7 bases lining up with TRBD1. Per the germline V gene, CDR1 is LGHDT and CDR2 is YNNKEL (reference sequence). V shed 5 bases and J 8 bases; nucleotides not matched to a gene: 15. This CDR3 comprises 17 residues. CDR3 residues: CASSKRRSRGSDSPLHF. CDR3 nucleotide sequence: TGTGCCAGCAGCAAAAGACGGAGCAGGGGGAGTGATTCACCCCTCCACTTT.

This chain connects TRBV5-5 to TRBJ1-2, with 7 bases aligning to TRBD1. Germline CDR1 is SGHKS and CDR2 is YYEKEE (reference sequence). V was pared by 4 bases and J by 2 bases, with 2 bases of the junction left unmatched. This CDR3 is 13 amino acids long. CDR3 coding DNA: TGTGCCAGCAGCGAGGGACAGAACTATGGCTACACCTTC. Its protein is CASSEGQNYGYTF.

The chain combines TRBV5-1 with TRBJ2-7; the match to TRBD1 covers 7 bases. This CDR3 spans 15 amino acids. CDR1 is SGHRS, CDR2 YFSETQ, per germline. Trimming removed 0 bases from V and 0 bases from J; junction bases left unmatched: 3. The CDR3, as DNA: TGCGCCAGCAGCTTGGATGGGACAGCCTCCTACGAGCAGTACTTC. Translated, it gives CASSLDGTASYEQYF.

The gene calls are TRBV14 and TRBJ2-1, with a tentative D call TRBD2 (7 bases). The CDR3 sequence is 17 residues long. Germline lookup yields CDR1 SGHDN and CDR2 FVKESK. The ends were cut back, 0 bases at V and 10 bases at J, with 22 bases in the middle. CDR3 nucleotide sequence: TGTGCCAGCAGCCAAGAAGGGGGGGGTTGGCCCCTGGGCGAGCAGTTCTTC. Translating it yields CASSQEGGGWPLGEQFF.

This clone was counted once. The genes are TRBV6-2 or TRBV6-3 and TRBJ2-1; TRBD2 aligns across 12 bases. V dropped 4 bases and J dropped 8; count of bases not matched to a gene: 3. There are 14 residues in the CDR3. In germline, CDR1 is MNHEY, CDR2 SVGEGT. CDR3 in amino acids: CASSSLAGGHEQFF. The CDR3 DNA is TGTGCCAGCAGTTCCCTAGCGGGAGGGCATGAGCAGTTCTTC.

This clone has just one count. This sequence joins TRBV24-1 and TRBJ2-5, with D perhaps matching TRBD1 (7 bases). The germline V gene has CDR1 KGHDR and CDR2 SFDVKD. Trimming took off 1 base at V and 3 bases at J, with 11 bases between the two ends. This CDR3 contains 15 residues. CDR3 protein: CATSDFGGTEETQYF. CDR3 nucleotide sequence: TGTGCCACCAGTGATTTTGGGGGGACAGAAGAGACCCAGTACTTC.

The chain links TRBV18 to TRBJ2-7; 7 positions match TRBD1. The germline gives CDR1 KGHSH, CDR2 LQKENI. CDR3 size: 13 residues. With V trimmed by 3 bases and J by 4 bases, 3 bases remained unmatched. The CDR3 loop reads CASSPTGSYEQYF. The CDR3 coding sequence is TGTGCCAGCTCACCGACAGGGAGTTACGAGCAGTACTTC.